Listed here are 10 T cell receptor beta chains from one sample, sequenced in a study of T cell repertoires in cytomegalovirus infection. TCRdb processed the reads anew with MiXCR; each CDR3 protein has one entry. The table lists under 40,000 distinct CDR3 sequences, about 50% of them singletons. Their antigen targets remain unknown. This specimen consisted of CD8+ T cells from cultured PBMCs, obtained from culture after CMV antigen stimulation. The receptors were sampled from a human donor in good health (CMV status not recorded). Some clones in this sample may be carry-over from other donors' samples.

This clonotype was observed at least ten times. The gene calls are TRBV20-1 and TRBJ2-4, with unresolved D. V lost 0 bases to trimming and J lost 3 bases, with 9 bases between them. Germline CDR1 and CDR2: DFQATT and SNEGSKA (reference sequence). The CDR3 is 14 amino acids. CDR3 loop: CSARDTQIKNIQYF. The CDR3 DNA reads TGCAGTGCTAGAGATACACAGATCAAAAACATTCAGTACTTC.

At least ten counts were recorded for this clonotype. The rearrangement links TRBV7-3 to TRBJ2-7, with D perhaps TRBD2 (5 bases). Trimming removed 6 bases at V and 9 bases at J, with 18 bases between. Germline lookup yields CDR1 SGHTA and CDR2 FQGTGA. The CDR3 is 13 residues long. In nucleotides, the CDR3 is TGTGCCAGCAGTCCCACCGGACGCGAGGGGCAGTACTTC. Its translation: CASSPTGREGQYF. Complete variable domain (other parts from reference TRBV7-3 and TRBJ2-7): GAGVSQTPSNKVTEKGKYVELRCDPISGHTALYWYRQSLGQGPEFLIYFQGTGAADDSGLPNDRFFAVRPEGSVSTLKIQRTERGDSAVYLCASSPTGREGQYFGPGTRLTVT.

This chain uses TRBV28 with TRBJ1-3; maybe TRBD1 (5 bases). The CDR3 spans 15 residues. Germline V CDR1 and CDR2: MDHEN, SYDVKM. V lost 3 bases to trimming and J lost 3 bases, with 12 bases between them. The CDR3 loop is CASSLGQVRGNTIYF. CDR3 coding DNA: TGTGCCAGCAGTTTGGGGCAGGTTCGTGGAAACACCATATATTTT.

The rearrangement joins TRBV27 to TRBJ2-1; no clear D gene. The CDR3 covers 12 residues. V was cut by 6 bases and J by 7 bases, with 10 bases left in between. CDR1 is MNHEY, CDR2 SMNVEV, per germline (reference sequence). CDR3 in amino acids: CASSRTRNEQFF. DNA for the CDR3: TGTGCCAGCAGCCGCACTCGGAATGAGCAGTTCTTC.

The J gene is TRBJ2-1, the V gene TRBV7-8, with D hard to call. V was cut by 4 bases and J by 6 bases, with 13 bases left in between. CDR3 length: 14 residues. Looked up from germline, CDR1 is SGHVS and CDR2 is FQNEAQ. The DNA of the CDR3 is TGTGCCAGCAGCTCCCGTCTGACGGGCAATGAGCAGTTCTTC. Protein product: CASSSRLTGNEQFF.

The chain employs TRBV7-6 and TRBJ2-5, with D maybe TRBD1 (6 bases). Trimming took 4 bases from V and 5 from J, leaving 11 bases between them. The V gene's germline CDR1 is SGHVS and CDR2 FNYEAQ. This CDR3 comprises 13 residues. The CDR3 DNA follows: TGTGCCAGCAGCTCTACAGGGTTGGAGACCCAGTACTTC. This sequence encodes CASSSTGLETQYF. Complete variable domain (other parts from reference TRBV7-6 and TRBJ2-5): GAGVSQSPRYKVTKRGQDVALRCDPISGHVSLYWYRQALGQGPEFLTYFNYEAQQDKSGLPNDRFSAERPEGSISTLTIQRTEQRDSAMYRCASSSTGLETQYFGPGTRLLVL.

The rearrangement joins TRBV7-6 to TRBJ2-1; 8 bases match TRBD1. CDR3 size: 16 residues. The ends lost 3 bases at V and 8 bases at J; junction bases unmatched: 12. Germline lookup yields CDR1 SGHVS and CDR2 FNYEAQ. The CDR3 loop is CASSFAGQVPPDEQFF. CDR3 DNA sequence: TGTGCCAGCAGCTTCGCGGGACAGGTCCCCCCTGATGAGCAGTTCTTC.

J is TRBJ2-7 and V is TRBV2; no clear D gene. This CDR3 contains 10 residues. Germline-derived CDR1 and CDR2 are SNHLY and FYNNEI. V lost 3 bases, J lost 3 bases, and 0 bases lay in between. The CDR3 DNA follows: TGTGCCAGCAGTGACTACGAGCAGTACTTC. It yields the protein CASSDYEQYF.

The chain recombines TRBV7-9 with TRBJ1-5; tentative D call: TRBD1 (6 bases). Germline CDR1 reads SEHNR; CDR2 reads FQNEAQ (reference sequence). The CDR3 runs 14 residues. V lost 5 bases and J lost 3, with 11 bases in between. Here the CDR3 reads CASSPRQVNQPQHF. In nucleotides, the CDR3 is TGTGCCAGCAGCCCCCGACAGGTCAATCAGCCCCAGCATTTT.

There are many counts of this clonotype. At one boundary the junction diverges from the germline segment, which might be a read error. This chain joins TRBV19 and TRBJ1-1; a possible D gene is TRBD1 (5 bases). This CDR3 is 18 amino acids long. Germline lookup yields CDR1 LNHDA and CDR2 SQIVND (reference sequence). Written as DNA, the CDR3 is TGTGCCAGTAGTATAAACGACGCTGCAGGGTACATGAATACTGAAGCTTTCTTT. Protein: CASSINDAAGYMNTEAFF.